These 17 T cell receptor beta chains share one sample of origin, sequenced in a study of cytomegalovirus exposure and HLA in healthy donors. 60 Vbeta and 13 Jbeta primers were used in PCR. Measured with immunoSEQ multiplex PCR; TCRdb has only the in-frame clones, and not every one. The sample has 110,000 to 150,000 clones, about 80% seen once. Input material: PBMCs. The source of these receptors is a middle-aged man in good health and CMV-seropositive.

The J gene is TRBJ2-7, the V gene TRBV7-2; no definite D call. CDR3 length equals 14 residues. Germline lookup yields CDR1 SGHTA and CDR2 FQGNSA. The ends were cut back, 3 bases at V and 3 bases at J, with 12 bases in the middle. CDR3 region: CASSLFTTSYEQYF. The CDR3 DNA follows: TGTGCCAGCAGCTTGTTCACGACAAGCTACGAGCAGTACTTC. Variable domain in full (rest from reference TRBV7-2 and TRBJ2-7): GAGVSQSPSNKVTEKGKDVELRCDPISGHTALYWYRQSLGQGLEFLIYFQGNSAPDKSGLPSDRFSAERTGGSVSTLTIQRTQQEDSAVYLCASSLFTTSYEQYFGPGTRLTVT.

A few counts support this clone. The chain carries TRBV5-1 and TRBJ2-3; D is possibly TRBD1 (5 bases). V lost 0 bases and J 0 bases, leaving 17 bases between the germline ends. CDR3 length equals 18 residues. Germline V gene lookup returns CDR1 SGHRS and CDR2 YFSETQ. The CDR3 region has the DNA TGCGCCAGCAGCTTGGGTCCCGCCAGGGCACTTAGCACAGATACGCAGTATTTT. The encoded protein is CASSLGPARALSTDTQYF.

The chain is built from TRBV14 and TRBJ2-1; D perhaps matches TRBD2 (6 bases). V was trimmed by 0 bases and J by 15 bases, leaving 15 bases between them. The CDR3 contains 13 residues. Germline V gives CDR1 SGHDN, CDR2 FVKESK. In nucleotides, the CDR3 is TGTGCCAGCAGCCAAGATCGAGGAGGGAAGCGGTTCTTC. Translated: CASSQDRGGKRFF. Full variable domain (missing parts from reference TRBV14 and TRBJ2-1): EAGVTQFPSHSVIEKGQTVTLRCDPISGHDNLYWYRRVMGKEIKFLLHFVKESKQDESGMPNNRFLAERTGGTYSTLKVQPAELEDSGVYFCASSQDRGGKRFFGPGTRLTVL.

The rearrangement links TRBV18 to TRBJ1-3; possible D gene TRBD1, 5 bases. Germline CDR1 and CDR2: KGHSH and LQKENI. The V and J ends lost 4 bases and 0 bases respectively, with 10 bases between them. The CDR3 has 15 residues. This CDR3 reads CASSRGTYSGNTIYF. In DNA, the CDR3 is TGTGCCAGCTCACGCGGGACGTACTCTGGAAACACCATATATTTT.

The chain couples TRBV5-8 to TRBJ1-5; 8 bases match TRBD1. Germline V gene lookup returns CDR1 SGHTS and CDR2 YDEGEE. The CDR3 is 15 amino acids. With 6 bases clipped from V and 2 bases from J, the junction kept 7 bases outside the gene matches. The CDR3 DNA is TGTGCCAGCACGACAGGGGCCGGGGGCAATCAGCCCCAGCATTTT. This encodes CASTTGAGGNQPQHF. The whole variable domain, remainder taken from reference TRBV5-8 and TRBJ1-5, is EAGVTQSPTHLIKTRGQQATLRCSPISGHTSVYWYQQALGLGLQFLLWYDEGEERNRGNFPPRFSGRQFPNYSSELNVNALELEDSALYLCASTTGAGGNQPQHFGDGTRLSIL.

This rearrangement joins TRBV7-9 to TRBJ1-3, with a possible D match to TRBD1 (6 bases). V was clipped by 5 bases and J by 1 base, with 9 bases between them. CDR1 and CDR2 (germline): SEHNR, FQNEAQ (reference sequence). The CDR3 runs 14 residues. The CDR3, as DNA: TGTGCCAGCAGCCGTGGGACATCTGGAAACACCATATATTTT. This encodes CASSRGTSGNTIYF.

In regard to this clone: Compared with germline, one end of the junction differs, possibly owing to a read error. J is TRBJ2-5 and V is TRBV19, with a weak D call TRBD2 (6 bases). CDR3 size: 12 residues. CDR1 LNHDA and CDR2 SQIVND come from the germline V gene (reference sequence). CDR3 protein: CASRGGGWTQYF. The CDR3 region has the DNA TGTGCGAGTAGGGGAGGAGGGTGGACCCAGTACTTC.

V usage is TRBV30 and J usage is TRBJ1-1, with a possible D match to TRBD1 (5 bases). Germline V gene data show CDR1 as GTSNPN and CDR2 as SVGIG (reference sequence). The CDR3 is made up of 11 amino acids. Deletions cut 0 bases from V and 10 bases from J, with 9 bases between. CDR3 sequence: CAWSVGVGAFF. For the CDR3, the DNA is TGTGCCTGGAGTGTAGGGGTGGGAGCTTTCTTT.

This rearrangement joins TRBV9 to TRBJ1-6; 7 bases line up with TRBD1. Germline V gene data show CDR1 as SGDLS and CDR2 as YYNGEE. Losses at the gene ends were 3 bases for V and 0 bases for J; bases not matched to a gene: 6. The CDR3 sequence is 17 residues long. CDR3 DNA: TGTGCCAGCAGCGCCAGGACAGGCCCCTCCTATAATTCACCCCTCCACTTT. Translation gives CASSARTGPSYNSPLHF.

The chain links TRBV29-1 to TRBJ2-6, with 10 nucleotides matching TRBD2. CDR3 length equals 19 residues. J was trimmed by 0 bases and V by 1 base; bases with no gene match: 9. Germline-derived CDR1 and CDR2 are SQVTM and ANQGSEA. The CDR3, as DNA: TGCAGCGTTGAAGGCAGGACTAGCGGAGGGAGCTCTGGGGCCAACGTCCTGACTTTC. Translation: CSVEGRTSGGSSGANVLTF.

V usage is TRBV15 and J usage is TRBJ1-2, with 7 bases identical to TRBD1. With V trimmed by 0 bases and J by 4 bases, 8 bases remained unmatched. The CDR3 covers 16 residues. Per the germline V gene, CDR1 is LNHNV and CDR2 is YYDKDF (reference sequence). CDR3 region: CATSRDKGAAGYGYTF. DNA of the CDR3: TGTGCCACCAGCAGAGATAAGGGGGCTGCGGGCTATGGCTACACCTTC.

This clone has more than one count but fewer than ten. The chain recombines TRBV30 with TRBJ2-5; D remains ambiguous. The CDR3 has 12 amino acids. The V and J ends lost 2 bases and 3 bases respectively, with 7 bases between them. Germline V lookup: CDR1 GTSNPN, CDR2 SVGIG (reference sequence). The CDR3 here is CAWSNTKETQYF. The CDR3 DNA follows: TGTGCCTGGAGTAATACTAAAGAGACCCAGTACTTC.

V and J are TRBV9 and TRBJ2-1; D call uncertain. The CDR3 runs 12 residues. V shed 2 bases and J shed 8 bases, with 8 bases lying between them. Germline-derived CDR1 and CDR2 are SGDLS and YYNGEE. The DNA of the CDR3 is TGTGCCAGCAGCGTTAGCCTTCATGAGCAGTTCTTC. As protein: CASSVSLHEQFF.

The chain has TRBV19 and TRBJ2-4; D gene uncertain. The germline V and J ends were trimmed by 5 bases and 0 bases, with 14 bases remaining between them. CDR1 is LNHDA, CDR2 SQIVND, per germline (reference sequence). There are 16 residues in the CDR3. CDR3 sequence: CASSPPRQSAKNIQYF. The DNA of the CDR3 is TGTGCCAGTAGTCCGCCTAGGCAATCAGCCAAAAACATTCAGTACTTC. Variable domain in full (rest from reference TRBV19 and TRBJ2-4): DGGITQSPKYLFRKEGQNVTLSCEQNLNHDAMYWYRQDPGQGLRLIYYSQIVNDFQKGDIAEGYSVSREKKESFPLTVTSAQKNPTAFYLCASSPPRQSAKNIQYFGAGTRLSVL.

This clone was recorded only once. The rearrangement links TRBV2 to TRBJ1-2, with 10 nucleotides matching TRBD1. The junction had 4 bases not matched to a gene; V was cut back by 7 bases and J by 5 bases. CDR3 length: 13 residues. The germline CDR1 and CDR2 sequences are SNHLY and FYNNEI. This CDR3 reads CASTGTGVYGYTF. CDR3 in DNA: TGTGCCAGCACCGGGACAGGGGTATATGGCTACACCTTC.

The chain uses TRBV18 and TRBJ2-3; 9 nucleotides agree with TRBD1. The CDR3 sequence is 15 residues long. Trimming took 2 bases from V and 0 from J; bases not matched to a gene: 0. CDR1 KGHSH and CDR2 LQKENI come from the germline V gene. The CDR3 reads CASSPGTGSTDTQYF. The DNA for the CDR3 is TGTGCCAGCTCACCAGGGACAGGGAGCACAGATACGCAGTATTTT.

J is TRBJ1-1 and V is TRBV9; no clear D gene. V shed 3 bases and J shed 0 bases, with 6 bases lying between them. The CDR3 extends over 13 amino acids. Per the germline V gene, CDR1 is SGDLS and CDR2 is YYNGEE. In DNA form, the CDR3 reads TGTGCCAGCAGCGCGGTACTGAACACTGAAGCTTTCTTT. Amino acids: CASSAVLNTEAFF.